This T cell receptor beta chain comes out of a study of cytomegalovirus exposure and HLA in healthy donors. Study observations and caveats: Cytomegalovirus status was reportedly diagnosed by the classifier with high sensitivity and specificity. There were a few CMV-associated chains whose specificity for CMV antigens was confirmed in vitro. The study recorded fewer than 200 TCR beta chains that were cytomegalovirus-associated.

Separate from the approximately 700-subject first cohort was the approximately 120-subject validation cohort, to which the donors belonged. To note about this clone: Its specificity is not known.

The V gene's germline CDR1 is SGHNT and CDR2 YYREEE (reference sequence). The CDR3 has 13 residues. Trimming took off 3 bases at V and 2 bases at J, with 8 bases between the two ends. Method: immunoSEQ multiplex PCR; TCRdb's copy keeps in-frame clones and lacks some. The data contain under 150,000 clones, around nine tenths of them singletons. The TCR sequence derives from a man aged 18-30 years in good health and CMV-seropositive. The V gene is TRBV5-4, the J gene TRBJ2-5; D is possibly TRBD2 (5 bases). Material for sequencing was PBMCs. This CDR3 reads CASSSGVQETQYF. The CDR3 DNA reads TGTGCCAGCAGCTCCGGGGTTCAAGAGACCCAGTACTTC.